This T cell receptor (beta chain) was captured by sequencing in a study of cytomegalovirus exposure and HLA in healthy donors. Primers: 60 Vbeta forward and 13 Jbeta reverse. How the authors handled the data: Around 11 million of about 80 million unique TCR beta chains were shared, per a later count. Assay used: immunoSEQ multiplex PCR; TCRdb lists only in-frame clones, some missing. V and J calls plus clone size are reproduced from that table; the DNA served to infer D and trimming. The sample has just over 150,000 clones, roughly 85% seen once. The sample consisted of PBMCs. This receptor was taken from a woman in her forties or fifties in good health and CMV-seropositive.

The CDR3 protein is CASSEWVDTGQYF. The CDR3 DNA sequence: TGCGCCAGCAGTGAGTGGGTGGACACCGGGCAGTACTTC. V usage is TRBV10-2 and J usage is TRBJ2-7, with D possibly being TRBD1 (5 bases). Between the trimmed V and J ends, which lost 1 base and 9 bases, there was a span of 13 bases. The CDR3 has 13 residues. CDR1 and CDR2 (germline): WSHSY, SAAADI.